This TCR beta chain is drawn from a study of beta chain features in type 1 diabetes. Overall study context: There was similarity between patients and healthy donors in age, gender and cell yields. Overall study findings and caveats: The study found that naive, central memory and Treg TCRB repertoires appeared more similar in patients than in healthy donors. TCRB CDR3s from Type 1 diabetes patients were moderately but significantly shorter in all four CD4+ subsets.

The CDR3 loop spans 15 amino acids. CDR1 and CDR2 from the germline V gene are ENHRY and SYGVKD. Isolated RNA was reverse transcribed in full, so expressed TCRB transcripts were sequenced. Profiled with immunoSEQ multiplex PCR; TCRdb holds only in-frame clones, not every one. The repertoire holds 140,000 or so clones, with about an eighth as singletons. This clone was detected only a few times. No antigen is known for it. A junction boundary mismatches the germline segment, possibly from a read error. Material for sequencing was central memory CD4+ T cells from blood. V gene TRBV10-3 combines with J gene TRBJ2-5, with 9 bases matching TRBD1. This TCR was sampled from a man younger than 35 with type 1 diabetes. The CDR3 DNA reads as TGTGCCAGCAGTCGGACAGGGGACTTACAAGAGACCCAGTACTTC. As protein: CASSRTGDLQETQYF.